Following are 29 T cell receptor beta chains from one sample sequenced in a study of T-cell reconstitution after alpha-beta-depleted transplantation in children. Preparation of the TCRbeta library used unique molecular identifiers. TCRdb ran MiXCR on the PCR reads and lists one entry per CDR3 protein. The sample includes fewer than 750,000 distinct CDR3 sequences, 23% of them seen just once. The sequencing here drew on PBMCs, mostly from graft donor cells, taken 360 days after TCRalphabeta/CD19-depleted stem cell transplant. The source of these receptors is a boy less than two years old who had a stem cell transplant for acute myeloid leukemia, so the T cells may come from the graft donor.

This chain connects TRBV20-1 to TRBJ1-1, with 7 bases lining up with TRBD1. V lost 3 bases and J lost 3; bases outside the gene matches: 4. The length of the CDR3 is 13 residues. Per germline, CDR1 DFQATT and CDR2 SNEGSKA (reference sequence). CDR3 sequence reads: CSAREQGYTEAFF. CDR3 nucleotides: TGCAGTGCTAGGGAACAGGGGTACACTGAAGCTTTCTTT.

This clonotype was picked up many times. CDR3: CASSSRQRLAKNIQYF. As DNA, the CDR3 is TGTGCCAGCAGTTCCCGACAGAGACTAGCCAAAAACATTCAGTACTTC. The V gene is TRBV12-3 or TRBV12-4, the J gene TRBJ2-4; possible D gene TRBD1, 5 bases. The V and J ends lost 4 bases and 0 bases respectively, with 13 bases between them. The CDR3 is made up of 16 amino acids.

The chain is built from TRBV29-1 and TRBJ1-2; D possibly corresponds to TRBD1 (5 bases). Germline CDR1 is SQVTM and CDR2 is ANQGSEA. This CDR3 has 14 amino acids. V gave up 3 bases and J gave up 1 base, with 12 bases separating them. In DNA, the CDR3 is TGCAGCGTTGAGGGAGCGACAGTTAACTATGGCTACACCTTC. Translated: CSVEGATVNYGYTF.

The J gene is TRBJ1-4, the V gene TRBV20-1, with 7 bases that match TRBD1. The germline CDR1 and CDR2 sequences are DFQATT and SNEGSKA (reference sequence). The V gene end was trimmed by 4 bases and the J gene end by 1 base; junction bases not matched to a gene: 6. The CDR3 has 15 residues. This chain's CDR3 is CSAMGRQGTNEKLFF. DNA of the CDR3: TGCAGTGCTATGGGTCGACAGGGAACTAATGAAAAACTGTTTTTT.

The V gene is TRBV20-1, the J gene TRBJ2-3, with TRBD2 as a possible D gene (7 bases). Trimming shortened V by 5 bases and J by 1 base, and 13 bases separated the two germline ends. This CDR3 has 14 residues. Germline CDR1 and CDR2: DFQATT and SNEGSKA (reference sequence). The CDR3 loop reads CSAAWGGGTDTQYF. CDR3 nucleotide sequence: TGCAGTGCTGCCTGGGGGGGCGGCACAGATACGCAGTATTTT.

This clonotype was found many times. The chain carries TRBV29-1 and TRBJ2-1; D unclear. This CDR3 is built from 10 residues. V was pared by 6 bases and J by 4 bases, with 4 bases between. Germline V lookup: CDR1 SQVTM, CDR2 ANQGSEA. The CDR3 spells CSVRYNEQFF. The CDR3 DNA sequence: TGCAGCGTACGGTACAATGAGCAGTTCTTC.

Only a few counts were recorded for this clonotype. V usage is TRBV5-1 and J usage is TRBJ2-6, with 7 nucleotides matching TRBD1. The germline V gene encodes CDR1 SGHRS and CDR2 YFSETQ. The CDR3 sequence is 16 residues long. With 5 bases clipped from V and 0 bases from J, the junction kept 5 bases outside the gene matches. The CDR3 protein is CASRGTDYSGANVLTF. The CDR3 nucleotides read TGCGCCAGCAGGGGGACAGACTACTCTGGGGCCAACGTCCTGACTTTC.

This clonotype showed up many times. The chain combines TRBV2 with TRBJ2-5, with 8 nucleotides matching TRBD1. The trim removed 7 bases at V and 5 bases at J, leaving 6 bases unmatched. The CDR3 consists of 13 residues. Per germline, CDR1 SNHLY and CDR2 FYNNEI. In DNA, the CDR3 is TGTGCCAGCAAATGGACAGGGAGGGAGACCCAGTACTTC. Its protein product is CASKWTGRETQYF.

This clonotype occurred many times. J is TRBJ2-3 and V is TRBV20-1; TRBD2 aligns across 9 bases. The V segment lost 3 bases and the J segment 8 bases; nucleotides outside the gene matches: 12. Germline assignment: CDR1 DFQATT and CDR2 SNEGSKA (reference sequence). This CDR3 contains 15 residues. CDR3 protein: CSASPKRGASATQYF. CDR3 coding DNA: TGCAGTGCTAGCCCCAAGCGGGGGGCTTCCGCTACGCAGTATTTT.

The V and J genes are TRBV24-1 and TRBJ2-5; D may be TRBD2 (6 bases). CDR1 KGHDR and CDR2 SFDVKD come from the germline V gene. The CDR3 is 12 amino acids. The V and J ends lost 9 bases and 5 bases respectively, with 12 bases between them. CDR3 protein: CATRNGGETQYF. CDR3 DNA: TGTGCCACCCGGAATGGGGGGGAGACCCAGTACTTC.

The gene calls are TRBV20-1 and TRBJ1-5; TRBD1 is a possible D gene (5 bases). Trimming took off 6 bases at V and 3 bases at J, with 12 bases between the two ends. The CDR3 covers 13 residues. CDR1 is DFQATT and CDR2 is SNEGSKA in the germline V gene (reference sequence). The CDR3 here is CSAVQAINQPQHF. CDR3 DNA sequence: TGCAGTGCCGTACAGGCAATCAATCAGCCCCAGCATTTT.

The J gene is TRBJ2-2, the V gene TRBV6-2 or TRBV6-3; no clear D. There are 13 residues in the CDR3. V lost 5 bases and J lost 5, with 9 bases in between. CDR1 and CDR2 from the germline V gene are MNHEY and SVGEGT. As DNA, the CDR3 is TGTGCCAGCAGTCGATCGGTGACCGGGGAGCTGTTTTTT. This gives the protein CASSRSVTGELFF.

At least ten counts were recorded for this clonotype. In nucleotides, the CDR3 is TGCAGCGTTGGACAGGGGGGGTTACGGGAGACCCAGTACTTC. This gives the protein CSVGQGGLRETQYF. V usage is TRBV29-1 and J usage is TRBJ2-5, with 9 bases that match TRBD1. The germline V gene has CDR1 SQVTM and CDR2 ANQGSEA. The CDR3 has 14 amino acids. V lost 4 bases, J lost 5 bases, and 8 bases stayed unmatched.

This clonotype was found many times. The V and J genes are TRBV7-3 and TRBJ2-2; D is tentatively TRBD1 or TRBD2 (6 bases each). The germline gives CDR1 SGHTA, CDR2 FQGTGA. Between the trimmed V and J ends, which lost 3 bases and 5 bases, there was a span of 16 bases. The CDR3 spans 16 residues. The CDR3 sequence: CASSFAGGHRTGELFF. The CDR3 DNA is TGTGCCAGCAGCTTTGCCGGGGGCCATCGGACCGGGGAGCTGTTTTTT.

The chain employs TRBV12-3 or TRBV12-4 and TRBJ2-1; TRBD2 aligns across 8 bases. After removal of 7 bases from V and 3 bases from J, the junction contained 8 bases not matched to a gene. The CDR3 contains 15 residues. DNA for the CDR3: TGTGCCAGCACCCGGGGGGGCCCCGGCTACAATGAGCAGTTCTTC. Translation: CASTRGGPGYNEQFF.

The chain joins TRBV20-1 to TRBJ2-5; possibly TRBD2 for D (5 bases). The CDR3 runs to 15 residues. V was clipped by 4 bases and J by 0 bases, with 15 bases between them. CDR1 DFQATT and CDR2 SNEGSKA come from the germline V gene (reference sequence). CDR3 loop: CSATLLEADQETQYF. The CDR3 DNA reads as TGCAGTGCTACCTTACTAGAGGCGGACCAAGAGACCCAGTACTTC.

This clonotype was counted between two and nine times. The chain recombines TRBV6-1 with TRBJ2-7; TRBD1 aligns across 7 bases. Losses at the gene ends were 6 bases for V and 1 base for J; bases not matched to a gene: 9. This CDR3 has 15 amino acids. Per the germline V gene, CDR1 is MNHNS and CDR2 is SASEGT. The CDR3 protein is CASRAPGTASYEQYF. CDR3 DNA sequence: TGTGCCAGCAGGGCCCCCGGGACAGCATCCTACGAGCAGTACTTC.

This clonotype was seen ten or more times. This chain uses TRBV29-1 with TRBJ1-2, with unresolved D. The germline V and J ends were trimmed by 4 bases and 0 bases, with 9 bases remaining between them. The CDR3 spans 13 residues. The V gene's germline CDR1 is SQVTM and CDR2 ANQGSEA. The CDR3 DNA reads TGCAGCGTTGGAGTCAGAGCTAACTATGGCTACACCTTC. This codes for CSVGVRANYGYTF.

This clonotype has more than one count but fewer than ten. The CDR3 coding sequence is TGCAGTGCTGAAGGGTGGCAGGGGAACATTCAGTACTTC. It is translated as CSAEGWQGNIQYF. The V and J genes are TRBV20-1 and TRBJ2-4, with D possibly being TRBD1 (6 bases). Germline V gives CDR1 DFQATT, CDR2 SNEGSKA (reference sequence). V lost 5 bases, J lost 7 bases, and 15 bases lay in between. The CDR3 length is 13 residues.

Notes on this clonotype: The junction shows a germline mismatch at one end, possibly a read error. This sequence joins TRBV20-1 and TRBJ2-7; D could derive from TRBD1 or TRBD2 (5 bases each). The CDR3 sequence is 16 residues long. Germline V gives CDR1 DFQATT, CDR2 SNEGSKA (reference sequence). CDR3 in DNA: TGCTGTGCCCGAAGGCTCAGGGATGGGAGCTCCTACGAGCAGTACTTC. It is translated as CCARRLRDGSSYEQYF.

This chain links TRBV28 with TRBJ1-5; 7 bases are a match to TRBD1. After removal of 8 bases from V and 5 bases from J, the junction contained 12 bases not matched to a gene. The germline gives CDR1 MDHEN, CDR2 SYDVKM. This CDR3 has 15 residues. The chain's CDR3 is CASGTETRGYQPQHF. The CDR3 nucleotides read TGTGCCAGCGGGACAGAGACAAGGGGGTATCAGCCCCAGCATTTT.

The chain has TRBV6-2 or TRBV6-3 and TRBJ2-1; D gene unclear. The CDR3 is made up of 11 amino acids. Germline-derived CDR1 and CDR2 are MNHEY and SVGEGT. The V gene lost 8 bases and the J gene lost 9 bases, with 11 bases spanning the gap. The CDR3 coding sequence is TGTGCCAGCGGGCTCCGAGGTGAGCAGTTCTTC. Its translation is CASGLRGEQFF.

The chain combines TRBV15 with TRBJ2-2, with D possibly TRBD2 on 5 matching bases. Per the germline V gene, CDR1 is LNHNV and CDR2 is YYDKDF (reference sequence). CDR3 length: 14 amino acids. The V and J ends lost 0 bases and 3 bases respectively, with 5 bases between them. CDR3 bases: TGTGCCACCAGCAGAGAGGGAGACACCGGGGAGCTGTTTTTT. Protein sequence: CATSREGDTGELFF.

This clonotype was detected only a few times. The chain has TRBV6-1 and TRBJ2-1, with a weak D call TRBD2 (5 bases). Trimming took off 8 bases at V and 7 bases at J, with 18 bases between the two ends. CDR1 MNHNS and CDR2 SASEGT come from the germline V gene. CDR3 size: 14 residues. The CDR3 DNA sequence: TGTGCCAGCTCTATAGGACTGCCGGGGAATGAGCAGTTCTTC. This gives the protein CASSIGLPGNEQFF.

Only a few counts were recorded for this clonotype. This sequence joins TRBV4-3 and TRBJ2-3; 16 bases are shared with TRBD2. The trim removed 4 bases at V and 11 bases at J, leaving 15 bases unmatched. The CDR3 consists of 18 residues. The germline V gene encodes CDR1 LGHNA and CDR2 YSLEER. CDR3 DNA: TGCGCCAGCAGCCCTGGGACTAGCGGGGGGGCATGGTTATCAGTGCAGTATTTT. Protein product: CASSPGTSGGAWLSVQYF.

The chain couples TRBV18 to TRBJ2-1; tentatively, D is TRBD1 (6 bases). Germline values: CDR1 KGHSH, CDR2 LQKENI. Trimming pared 3 bases from V and 4 bases from J, leaving 10 bases between. The CDR3 covers 14 residues. In DNA form, the CDR3 reads TGTGCCAGCTCACCGACGACAGGATACAATGAGCAGTTCTTC. Residues: CASSPTTGYNEQFF.

V gene TRBV7-9 combines with J gene TRBJ1-6; the D is unclear. The CDR3 contains 12 residues. V dropped 5 bases and J dropped 4 bases, with 3 bases sitting between them. From germline, CDR1 is SEHNR and CDR2 FQNEAQ (reference sequence). The CDR3 nucleotides read TGTGCCAGCAGCCAGTATAATTCACCCCTCCACTTT. Protein sequence: CASSQYNSPLHF. The full variable domain, rest sourced from reference TRBV7-9 and TRBJ1-6, is DTGVSQNPRHKITKRGQNVTFRCDPISEHNRLYWYRQTLGQGPEFLTYFQNEAQLEKSRLLSDRFSAERPKGSFSTLEIQRTEQGDSAMYLCASSQYNSPLHFGNGTRLTVT.

This sequence joins TRBV12-3 or TRBV12-4 and TRBJ2-2, with D perhaps TRBD1 (6 bases). Deletions cut 6 bases from V and 1 base from J, with 12 bases between. The CDR3 length is 15 residues. CDR3 protein: CASSPDRQNTGELFF. In nucleotides, the CDR3 is TGTGCCAGCAGCCCAGACAGGCAGAACACCGGGGAGCTGTTTTTT.

This sequence joins TRBV29-1 and TRBJ1-5; D may be TRBD1 (5 bases). Germline CDR1 is SQVTM and CDR2 is ANQGSEA. V lost 3 bases and J 6 bases, leaving 15 bases between the germline ends. This CDR3 comprises 14 residues. The CDR3 here is CSVDVTGGGQPQHF. In DNA form, the CDR3 reads TGCAGCGTTGATGTCACTGGGGGTGGTCAGCCCCAGCATTTT.